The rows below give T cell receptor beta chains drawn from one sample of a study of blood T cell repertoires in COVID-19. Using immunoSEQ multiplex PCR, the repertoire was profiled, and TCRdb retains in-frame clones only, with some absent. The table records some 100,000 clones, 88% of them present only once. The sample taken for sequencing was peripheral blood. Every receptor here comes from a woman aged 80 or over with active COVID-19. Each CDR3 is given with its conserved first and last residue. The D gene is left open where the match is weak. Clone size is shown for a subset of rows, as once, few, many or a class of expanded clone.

CASSREGTGRYEQYF TGTGCCAGCAGCCGGGAGGGGACAGGCCGGTACGAGCAGTACTTC - TRBV3-1/TRBV3-2 - TRBJ2-7
CASSPGQAYNSPLHF TGTGCCAGCAGCCCGGGACAAGCCTATAATTCACCCCTCCACTTT - TRBV3-1/TRBV3-2 few TRBJ1-6
CASSLDTGTNFAQYF TGCGCCAGCAGCTTAGACACCGGGACTAATTTTGCGCAGTATTTT TRBD2 TRBV5-1 - TRBJ2-3
CASRLDYYNEQFF TGTGCCAGTAGACTAGACTACTACAATGAGCAGTTCTTC - TRBV19 - TRBJ2-1
CASSQLAPGLAGETQYF TGCGCCAGCAGCCAGCTAGCCCCGGGACTAGCCGGAGAGACCCAGTACTTC TRBD2 TRBV4-1 - TRBJ2-5
CASTLDVGHTIYF TGTGCCAGCACCCTCGATGTGGGGCACACCATATATTTT - TRBV28 - TRBJ1-3
CASSQGVAGAYEQYF TGTGCCAGCAGCCAAGGGGTAGCGGGAGCCTACGAGCAGTACTTC TRBD2 TRBV3-1/TRBV3-2 - TRBJ2-7
CASSQPGQAYEQYF TGCGCCAGCAGCCAACCGGGACAGGCTTACGAGCAGTACTTC TRBD1 TRBV4-1 - TRBJ2-7
CSVPKGLAGGTQYF TGCAGCGTCCCAAAGGGATTGGCGGGGGGGACCCAGTACTTC TRBD2 TRBV29-1 - TRBJ2-5
CASSQGGVYEQYF TGTGCCAGCAGCCAAGGGGGGGTCTACGAGCAGTACTTC - TRBV14 - TRBJ2-7
CASSSRTSGRAGNEQFF TGTGCCAGCAGCTCTCGGACTAGCGGGAGGGCCGGTAATGAGCAGTTCTTC TRBD2 TRBV9 once TRBJ2-1